These 21 T cell receptor beta chains share one sample of origin, sequenced in a study of CD8+ T cells in alopecia areata (dated by TCRdb to the late 2010s). Library preparation was by the immunoSEQ multiplex PCR assay. To provide template for TCR sequencing, every sample had RNA extracted and reverse transcribed into cDNA. TCRdb limited this immuneACCESS table to in-frame rearrangements with V and J called. A share of clones is missing; checked studies link under half to unresolved V genes, and the rest is unexplained. The sample profile shows 90,000 to 100,000 clones; 61% of them were found once. Around 16% of the sample is held by the ten biggest clonotypes. Per the publication, the time point label means: around 29 days on oral tofacitinib. The label giving this sample's treatment or condition can be read as: oral pan-JAK inhibitor, 5-10 mg twice daily. The sequencing used CD8+ T cells sorted from blood, collected at week 4, from a patient treated with tofacitinib. The source is a human donor with alopecia areata.

This clone was observed many times. V usage is TRBV6-1 and J usage is TRBJ2-6; D remains ambiguous. The CDR3 consists of 15 residues. Looked up from germline, CDR1 is MNHNS and CDR2 is SASEGT. The germline V and J ends were trimmed by 4 bases and 1 base, with 8 bases remaining between them. CDR3 residues: CASSGELSGANVLTF. CDR3 bases: TGTGCCAGCAGTGGAGAGCTTTCTGGGGCCAACGTCCTGACTTTC.

The chain joins TRBV7-2 to TRBJ2-1, with D possibly being TRBD2 (6 bases). With 5 bases removed from V and 10 bases from J, the gap between germline ends came to 12 bases. The CDR3 consists of 12 residues. CDR1 and CDR2 from the germline V gene are SGHTA and FQGNSA. The CDR3: CASSGTREEQFF. CDR3 sequence (DNA): TGTGCCAGCAGCGGGACTCGGGAAGAGCAGTTCTTC.

This chain joins TRBV4-3 and TRBJ2-5; maybe TRBD2 (5 bases). This CDR3 is 15 amino acids long. Trimming removed 0 bases from V and 1 base from J, with 9 bases in between. Germline V gene data show CDR1 as LGHNA and CDR2 as YSLEER. The CDR3 bases are TGCGCCAGCAGCCAAGATACGGGAACCCAAGAGACCCAGTACTTC. Amino acid sequence: CASSQDTGTQETQYF.

This sequence joins TRBV2 and TRBJ2-7, with D unclear. The V and J ends lost 6 bases and 0 bases respectively, with 0 bases between them. CDR1 and CDR2 from the germline V gene are SNHLY and FYNNEI. CDR3 size: 10 residues. CDR3 loop: CASSSYEQYF. CDR3 sequence (DNA): TGTGCCAGCAGCTCCTACGAGCAGTACTTC. Supplemented by reference TRBV2 and TRBJ2-7, the full variable domain reads EPEVTQTPSHQVTQMGQEVILRCVPISNHLYFYWYRQILGQKVEFLVSFYNNEISEKSEIFDDQFSVERPDGSNFTLKIRSTKLEDSAMYFCASSSYEQYFGPGTRLTVT.

The chain uses TRBV9 and TRBJ1-1, with D maybe TRBD1 (5 bases). Germline V lookup: CDR1 SGDLS, CDR2 YYNGEE. V lost 4 bases, J lost 5 bases, and 15 bases lay in between. The CDR3 consists of 14 residues. DNA of the CDR3: TGTGCCAGCAGCCTTACCGAGAAGGGGACTGAAGCTTTCTTT. Translated, it gives CASSLTEKGTEAFF.

The chain combines TRBV7-9 with TRBJ1-2; D gene ambiguous. Per germline, CDR1 SEHNR and CDR2 FQNEAQ (reference sequence). The CDR3 runs to 13 residues. Trimming pared 5 bases from V and 7 bases from J, leaving 14 bases between. CDR3 loop: CASSPPVLGGYTF. CDR3 coding DNA: TGTGCCAGCAGCCCTCCAGTTTTGGGTGGCTACACCTTC.

This clone occurred once. This rearrangement joins TRBV10-3 to TRBJ2-5; TRBD1 is a possible D gene (5 bases). In germline, CDR1 is ENHRY, CDR2 SYGVKD. The CDR3 length is 15 residues. The germline V and J ends were trimmed by 3 bases and 0 bases, with 11 bases remaining between them. The CDR3, as DNA: TGTGCCATCAGTGATGCAGGGAATAACCAAGAGACCCAGTACTTC. This translates into CAISDAGNNQETQYF.

This chain uses TRBV19 with TRBJ2-1; D is unclear. The V end was cut by 5 bases, the J end by 7 bases, with 18 bases between. Germline CDR1 is LNHDA and CDR2 is SQIVND (reference sequence). The CDR3 runs to 15 residues. This chain's CDR3 is CASSPERRAGNEQFF. DNA of the CDR3: TGTGCCAGTAGTCCAGAGCGTAGGGCCGGAAATGAGCAGTTCTTC.

The V and J genes are TRBV27 and TRBJ2-3; unclear D gene. Trimming removed 1 base from V and 0 bases from J, with 5 bases in between. Per the germline V gene, CDR1 is MNHEY and CDR2 is SMNVEV (reference sequence). The CDR3 spans 14 residues. This CDR3 reads CASSLLVSTDTQYF. In DNA form, the CDR3 reads TGTGCCAGCAGTTTATTGGTTAGCACAGATACGCAGTATTTT.

This clone appeared once. The chain joins TRBV29-1 to TRBJ2-3, with 7 bases that match TRBD1. CDR1 SQVTM and CDR2 ANQGSEA come from the germline V gene. The CDR3 spans 13 residues. V was clipped by 6 bases and J by 3 bases; unmatched bases: 6. CDR3 in amino acids: CSVGQENTDTQYF. In nucleotides, the CDR3 is TGCAGCGTCGGACAGGAAAATACAGATACGCAGTATTTT.

The chain carries TRBV5-6 and TRBJ2-3; no clear D. The CDR3 is 14 residues long. The V end lost 4 bases, the J end lost 8 bases, and 17 bases lay between the germline ends. Germline loops: CDR1 SGHDT, CDR2 YYEEEE. The CDR3 region is CASSDDNPWGTQYF. CDR3 nucleotides: TGTGCCAGCAGCGATGACAACCCTTGGGGTACGCAGTATTTT. Using reference TRBV5-6 and TRBJ2-3 for the parts outside the CDR3, the full variable domain is DAGVTQSPTHLIKTRGQQVTLRCSPKSGHDTVSWYQQALGQGPQFIFQYYEEEERQRGNFPDRFSGHQFPNYSSELNVNALLLGDSALYLCASSDDNPWGTQYFGPGTRLTVL.

This rearrangement joins TRBV7-2 to TRBJ1-2, with 7 nucleotides matching TRBD1. This CDR3 is built from 13 residues. Looked up from germline, CDR1 is SGHTA and CDR2 is FQGNSA. V lost 4 bases, J lost 4 bases, and 3 bases stayed unmatched. The CDR3, as DNA: TGTGCCAGCAGCTCCGGGACAGTCTATGGCTACACCTTC. Its protein product is CASSSGTVYGYTF.

The chain couples TRBV4-1 to TRBJ2-2; D perhaps matches TRBD2 (5 bases). V dropped 2 bases and J dropped 4 bases, with 14 bases sitting between them. The CDR3 is 16 amino acids. Germline CDR1 and CDR2: MGHRA and YSYEKL. CDR3 nucleotide sequence: TGCGCCAGCAGCCAAAAGGCCGACTATATCACCGGGGAGCTGTTTTTT. This sequence encodes CASSQKADYITGELFF.

The DNA for the CDR3 is TGCGCCAGCGGAGACCGCTACGAGGGGACCCAGTACTTC. Amino acid sequence: CASGDRYEGTQYF. This chain joins TRBV4-1 and TRBJ2-5, with D perhaps matching TRBD2 (5 bases). The germline V and J ends were trimmed by 8 bases and 7 bases, with 17 bases remaining between them. The CDR3 has 13 residues. From germline, CDR1 is MGHRA and CDR2 YSYEKL.

The chain uses TRBV9 and TRBJ2-3, with TRBD1 identical over 7 bases. Germline V gene lookup returns CDR1 SGDLS and CDR2 YYNGEE. This CDR3 has 13 amino acids. Trimming took 0 bases from V and 9 from J; bases not matched to a gene: 4. The CDR3 DNA reads as TGTGCCAGCAGCGTAGGCGGACAGGACACGCAGTATTTT. Protein: CASSVGGQDTQYF.

This chain connects TRBV7-3 to TRBJ1-2; 7 bases are shared with TRBD1. Germline V gives CDR1 SGHTA, CDR2 FQGTGA. The CDR3 runs to 15 residues. The trim removed 5 bases at V and 5 bases at J, leaving 11 bases unmatched. The CDR3 is CASSTYPGTEYGYTF. The CDR3 nucleotides are TGTGCCAGCAGCACGTACCCTGGGACAGAGTATGGCTACACCTTC.

The chain joins TRBV4-1 to TRBJ2-3; D gene unclear. V was cut by 0 bases and J by 1 base, with 8 bases left in between. CDR1 and CDR2 (germline): MGHRA, YSYEKL. The CDR3 has 15 residues. This CDR3 reads CASSQEEIRTDTQYF. DNA of the CDR3: TGCGCCAGCAGCCAAGAAGAGATCCGCACAGATACGCAGTATTTT.

This clone has only a few counts. The chain combines TRBV28 with TRBJ2-5; TRBD1 aligns across 8 bases. Germline lookup yields CDR1 MDHEN and CDR2 SYDVKM. J lost 5 bases, V lost 3 bases, and 11 bases had no gene match. The CDR3 consists of 16 residues. The CDR3 is CASSFRVTGVVETQYF. The CDR3 region has the DNA TGTGCCAGCAGTTTCCGAGTGACAGGGGTTGTGGAGACCCAGTACTTC.

The CDR3 sequence: CASSVYGDEQFF. The CDR3 nucleotides read TGTGCCAGCAGCGTCTACGGCGATGAGCAGTTCTTC. The rearrangement joins TRBV9 to TRBJ2-1, with D unresolved. The CDR3 totals 12 residues. Germline V gene sequence: CDR1 SGDLS, CDR2 YYNGEE. Deletions cut 2 bases from V and 8 bases from J, with 8 bases between.

This clone showed up just a few times. The gene calls are TRBV25-1 and TRBJ2-2; D tentatively reads TRBD1 or TRBD2 (5 bases each). The CDR3 sequence is 15 residues long. From germline, CDR1 is MGHDK and CDR2 SYGVNS. V lost 6 bases to trimming and J lost 0 bases, with 11 bases between them. CDR3 amino acids: CASSFGTANTGELFF. The CDR3 DNA sequence: TGTGCCAGCAGCTTCGGGACGGCGAACACCGGGGAGCTGTTTTTT.

The CDR3: CAWRALSLDLPNTEAFF. The CDR3 region has the DNA TGTGCCTGGAGGGCCCTTTCCTTGGACTTACCAAACACTGAAGCTTTCTTT. The V gene is TRBV30, the J gene TRBJ1-1, with D uncertain. V lost 3 bases and J 2 bases, leaving 22 bases between the germline ends. This CDR3 contains 17 residues. Germline values: CDR1 GTSNPN, CDR2 SVGIG (reference sequence). The entire variable domain, with the rest obtained from reference TRBV30 and TRBJ1-1, is as follows: SQTIHQWPATLVQPVGSPLSLECTVEGTSNPNLYWYRQAAGRGLQLLFYSVGIGQISSEVPQNLSASRPQDRQFILSSKKLLLSDSGFYLCAWRALSLDLPNTEAFFGQGTRLTVV.